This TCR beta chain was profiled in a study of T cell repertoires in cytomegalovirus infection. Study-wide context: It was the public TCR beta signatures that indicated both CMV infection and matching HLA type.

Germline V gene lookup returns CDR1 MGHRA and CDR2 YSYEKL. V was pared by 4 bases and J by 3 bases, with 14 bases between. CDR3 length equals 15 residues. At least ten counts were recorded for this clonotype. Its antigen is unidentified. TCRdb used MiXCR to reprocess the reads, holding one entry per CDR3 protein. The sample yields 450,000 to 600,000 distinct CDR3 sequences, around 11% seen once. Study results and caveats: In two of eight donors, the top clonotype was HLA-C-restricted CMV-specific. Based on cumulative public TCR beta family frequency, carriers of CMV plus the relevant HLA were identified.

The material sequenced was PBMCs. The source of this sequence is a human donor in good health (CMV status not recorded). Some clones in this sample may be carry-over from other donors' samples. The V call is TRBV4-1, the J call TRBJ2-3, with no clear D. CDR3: CASSPGVGKTDTQYF. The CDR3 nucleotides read TGCGCCAGCAGCCCGGGCGTTGGTAAAACAGATACGCAGTATTTT.